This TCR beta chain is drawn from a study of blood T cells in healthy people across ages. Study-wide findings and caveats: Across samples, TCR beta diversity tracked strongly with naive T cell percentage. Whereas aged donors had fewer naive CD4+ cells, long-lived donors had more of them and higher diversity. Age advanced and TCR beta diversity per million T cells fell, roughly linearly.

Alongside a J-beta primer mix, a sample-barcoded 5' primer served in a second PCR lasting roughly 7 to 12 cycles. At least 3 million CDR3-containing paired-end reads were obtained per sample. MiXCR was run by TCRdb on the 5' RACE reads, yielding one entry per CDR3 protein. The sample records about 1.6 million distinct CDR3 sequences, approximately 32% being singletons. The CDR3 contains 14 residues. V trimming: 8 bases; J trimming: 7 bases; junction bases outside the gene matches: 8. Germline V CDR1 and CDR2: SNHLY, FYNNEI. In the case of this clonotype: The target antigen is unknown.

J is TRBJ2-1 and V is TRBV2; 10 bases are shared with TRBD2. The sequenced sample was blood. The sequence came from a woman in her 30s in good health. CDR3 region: CASQREGLGNEQFF. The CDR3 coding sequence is TGTGCCAGCCAGCGGGAGGGCCTGGGGAATGAGCAGTTCTTC.